These 2 T cell receptor beta chains were all obtained from the same sample, sequenced in a study of blood T cell repertoires in COVID-19. Some clones are missing from TCRdb's copy, which holds only in-frame ones; the method was immunoSEQ multiplex PCR. The sample holds roughly 50,000 clones, approximately 86% seen once. Input material: peripheral blood. These TCRs come from a woman at least 80 years old with acute or convalescent COVID-19.

The V gene is TRBV4-1, the J gene TRBJ2-1; the D gene is possibly TRBD2 (6 bases). The V gene lost 4 bases and the J gene lost 7 bases, with 11 bases spanning the gap. Germline CDR1 is MGHRA and CDR2 is YSYEKL. The CDR3 runs to 13 residues. The CDR3 DNA is TGCGCCAGCAGCCTTAGTGGGGGGAATGAGCAGTTCTTC. This codes for CASSLSGGNEQFF.

This chain joins TRBV19 and TRBJ2-5, with D unclear. CDR1 LNHDA and CDR2 SQIVND come from the germline V gene (reference sequence). V was clipped by 1 base and J by 5 bases, with 8 bases between them. The length of the CDR3 is 13 residues. CDR3 loop: CASSIGLIETQYF. The CDR3 DNA reads TGTGCCAGTAGTATAGGACTGATTGAGACCCAGTACTTC.